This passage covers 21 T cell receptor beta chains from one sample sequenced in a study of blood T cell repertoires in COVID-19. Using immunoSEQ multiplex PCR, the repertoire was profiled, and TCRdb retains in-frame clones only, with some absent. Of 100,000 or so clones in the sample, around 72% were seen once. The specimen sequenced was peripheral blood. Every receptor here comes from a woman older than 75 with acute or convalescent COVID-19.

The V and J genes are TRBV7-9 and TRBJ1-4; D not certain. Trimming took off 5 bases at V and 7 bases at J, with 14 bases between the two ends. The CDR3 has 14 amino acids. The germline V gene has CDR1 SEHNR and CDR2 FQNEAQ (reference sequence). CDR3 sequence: CASSTALGGEKLFF. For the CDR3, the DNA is TGTGCCAGCAGCACAGCCTTAGGTGGTGAAAAACTGTTTTTT. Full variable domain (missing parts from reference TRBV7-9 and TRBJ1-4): DTGVSQNPRHKITKRGQNVTFRCDPISEHNRLYWYRQTLGQGPEFLTYFQNEAQLEKSRLLSDRFSAERPKGSFSTLEIQRTEQGDSAMYLCASSTALGGEKLFFGSGTQLSVL.

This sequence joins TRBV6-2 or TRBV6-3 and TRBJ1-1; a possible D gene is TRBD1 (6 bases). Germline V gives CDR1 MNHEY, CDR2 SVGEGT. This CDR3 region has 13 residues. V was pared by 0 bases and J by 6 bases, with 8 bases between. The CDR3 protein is CASSYSRQAEAFF. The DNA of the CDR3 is TGTGCCAGCAGTTACTCGAGACAGGCTGAAGCTTTCTTT.

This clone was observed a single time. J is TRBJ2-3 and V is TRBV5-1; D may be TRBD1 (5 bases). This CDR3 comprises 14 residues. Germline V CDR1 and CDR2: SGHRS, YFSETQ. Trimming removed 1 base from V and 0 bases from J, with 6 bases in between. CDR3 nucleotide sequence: TGCGCCAGCAGCTTGACAGGAAGCACAGATACGCAGTATTTT. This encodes CASSLTGSTDTQYF.

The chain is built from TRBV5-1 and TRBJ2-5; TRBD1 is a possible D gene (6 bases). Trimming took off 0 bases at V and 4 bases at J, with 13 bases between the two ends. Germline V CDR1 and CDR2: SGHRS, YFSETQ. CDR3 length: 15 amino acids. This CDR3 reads CASSLVGGGGETQYF. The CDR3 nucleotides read TGCGCCAGCAGCTTGGTTGGGGGCGGTGGAGAGACCCAGTACTTC. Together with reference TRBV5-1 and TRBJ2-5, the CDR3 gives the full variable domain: KAGVTQTPRYLIKTRGQQVTLSCSPISGHRSVSWYQQTPGQGLQFLFEYFSETQRNKGNFPGRFSGRQFSNSRSEMNVSTLELGDSALYLCASSLVGGGGETQYFGPGTRLLVL.

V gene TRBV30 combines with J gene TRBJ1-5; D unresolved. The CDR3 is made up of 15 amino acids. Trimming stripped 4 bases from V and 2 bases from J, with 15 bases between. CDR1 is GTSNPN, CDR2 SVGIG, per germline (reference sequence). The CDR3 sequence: CAWNRAPRGNQPQHF. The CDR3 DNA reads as TGTGCCTGGAACCGCGCCCCTCGTGGCAATCAGCCCCAGCATTTT.

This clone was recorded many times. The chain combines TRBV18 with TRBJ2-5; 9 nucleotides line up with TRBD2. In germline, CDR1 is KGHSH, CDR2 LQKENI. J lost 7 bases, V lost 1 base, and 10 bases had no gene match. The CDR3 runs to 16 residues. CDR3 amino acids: CASSPQASGALGTQYF. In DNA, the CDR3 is TGTGCCAGCTCACCACAGGCTAGCGGGGCCCTGGGGACCCAGTACTTC.

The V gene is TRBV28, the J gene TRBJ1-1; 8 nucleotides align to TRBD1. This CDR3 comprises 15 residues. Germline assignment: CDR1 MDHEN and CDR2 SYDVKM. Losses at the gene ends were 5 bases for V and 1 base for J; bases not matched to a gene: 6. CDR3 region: CASSLRDRWNTEAFF. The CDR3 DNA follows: TGTGCCAGCAGTCTCCGGGACAGGTGGAACACTGAAGCTTTCTTT.

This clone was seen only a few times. The CDR3 is CASSLGTDPIPSGYTF. The CDR3 region has the DNA TGTGCCAGCAGCTTAGGGACAGACCCTATTCCGAGTGGCTACACCTTC. The chain uses TRBV7-6 and TRBJ1-2; tentatively, D is TRBD1 (6 bases). Trimming cost V 1 base and J 7 bases, with 19 bases left between them. Germline V lookup: CDR1 SGHVS, CDR2 FNYEAQ. This CDR3 is 16 amino acids long.

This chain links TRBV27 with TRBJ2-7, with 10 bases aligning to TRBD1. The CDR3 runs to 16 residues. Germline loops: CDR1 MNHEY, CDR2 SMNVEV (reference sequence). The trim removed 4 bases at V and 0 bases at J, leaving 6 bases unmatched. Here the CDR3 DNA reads TGTGCCAGCAGTTCCCCGGGGACAGGGGTCTCCTACGAGCAGTACTTC. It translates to CASSSPGTGVSYEQYF.

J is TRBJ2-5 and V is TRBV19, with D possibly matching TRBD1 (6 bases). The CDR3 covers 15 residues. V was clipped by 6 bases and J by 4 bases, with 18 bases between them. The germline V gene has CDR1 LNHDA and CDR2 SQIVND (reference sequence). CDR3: CASRTTGGWGETQYF. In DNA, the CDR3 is TGTGCCAGTAGAACGACAGGCGGTTGGGGAGAGACCCAGTACTTC.

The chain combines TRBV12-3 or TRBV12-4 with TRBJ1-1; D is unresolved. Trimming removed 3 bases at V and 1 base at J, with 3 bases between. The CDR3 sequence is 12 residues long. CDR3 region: CASSFSNTEAFF. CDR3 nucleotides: TGTGCCAGCAGTTTCTCGAACACTGAAGCTTTCTTT.

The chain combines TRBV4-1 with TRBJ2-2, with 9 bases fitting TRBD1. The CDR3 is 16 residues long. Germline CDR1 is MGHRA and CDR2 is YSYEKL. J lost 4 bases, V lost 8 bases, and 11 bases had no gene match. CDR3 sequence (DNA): TGCGCCAGCCGCCCGGGACAGGGCGGTGGCACCGGGGAGCTGTTTTTT. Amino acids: CASRPGQGGGTGELFF.

CDR3 DNA: TGTGCCAGCACCCCATTGGACAGAGCTAACTATGGCTACACCTTC. Protein: CASTPLDRANYGYTF. This rearrangement joins TRBV7-9 to TRBJ1-2; tentative D call: TRBD1 (6 bases). Germline values: CDR1 SEHNR, CDR2 FQNEAQ (reference sequence). This CDR3 has 15 amino acids. V lost 7 bases and J lost 0, with 15 bases in between.

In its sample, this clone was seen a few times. CDR3 DNA sequence: TGTGCCAGCTCAAGAGGGCCCGGGGTTGCTGGAAACACCATATATTTT. As protein: CASSRGPGVAGNTIYF. The chain combines TRBV18 with TRBJ1-3; D gene uncertain. Germline lookup yields CDR1 KGHSH and CDR2 LQKENI. The CDR3 loop spans 16 amino acids. Trimming took 5 bases from V and 2 from J, leaving 16 bases between them.

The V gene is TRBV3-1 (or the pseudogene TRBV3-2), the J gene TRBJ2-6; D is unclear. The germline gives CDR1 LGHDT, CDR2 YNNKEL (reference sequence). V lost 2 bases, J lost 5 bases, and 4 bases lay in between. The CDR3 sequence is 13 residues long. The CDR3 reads CASSQNRANVLTF. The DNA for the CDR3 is TGTGCCAGCAGCCAAAACAGGGCCAACGTCCTGACTTTC.

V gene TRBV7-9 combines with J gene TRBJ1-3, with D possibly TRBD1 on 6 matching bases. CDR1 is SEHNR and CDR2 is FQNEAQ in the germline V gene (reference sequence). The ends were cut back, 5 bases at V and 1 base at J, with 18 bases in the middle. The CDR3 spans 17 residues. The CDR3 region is CASSIYSDSISGNTIYF. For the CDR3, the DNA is TGTGCCAGCAGCATCTATTCGGACAGCATATCTGGAAACACCATATATTTT. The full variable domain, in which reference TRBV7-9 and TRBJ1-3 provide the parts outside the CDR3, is DTGVSQNPRHKITKRGQNVTFRCDPISEHNRLYWYRQTLGQGPEFLTYFQNEAQLEKSRLLSDRFSAERPKGSFSTLEIQRTEQGDSAMYLCASSIYSDSISGNTIYFGEGSWLTVV.

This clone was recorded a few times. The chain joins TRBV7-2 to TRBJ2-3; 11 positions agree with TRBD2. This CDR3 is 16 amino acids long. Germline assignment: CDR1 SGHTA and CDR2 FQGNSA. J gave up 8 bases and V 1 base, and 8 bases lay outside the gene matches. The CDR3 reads CASSLDSGGEGGTQYF. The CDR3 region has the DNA TGTGCCAGCAGCTTAGATAGCGGGGGGGAGGGTGGTACGCAGTATTTT.

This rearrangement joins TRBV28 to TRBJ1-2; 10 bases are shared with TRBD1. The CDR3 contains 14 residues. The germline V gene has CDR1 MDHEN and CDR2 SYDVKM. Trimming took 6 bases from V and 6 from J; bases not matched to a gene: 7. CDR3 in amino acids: CASRPGQGSHGYTF. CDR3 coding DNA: TGTGCCAGCAGACCGGGACAGGGGTCCCATGGCTACACCTTC.

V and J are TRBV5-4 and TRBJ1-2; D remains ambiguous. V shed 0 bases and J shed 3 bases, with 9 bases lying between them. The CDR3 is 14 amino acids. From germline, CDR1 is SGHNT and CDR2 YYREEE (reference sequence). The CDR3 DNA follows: TGTGCCAGCAGCTTGGCGCCTACTGACTATGGCTACACCTTC. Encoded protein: CASSLAPTDYGYTF.

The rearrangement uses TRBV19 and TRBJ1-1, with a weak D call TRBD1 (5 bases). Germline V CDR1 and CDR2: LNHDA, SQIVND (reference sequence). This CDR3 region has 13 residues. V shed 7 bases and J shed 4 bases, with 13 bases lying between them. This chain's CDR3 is CASIALRGTEAFF. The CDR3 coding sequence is TGTGCCAGTATAGCCCTAAGGGGCACTGAAGCTTTCTTT.

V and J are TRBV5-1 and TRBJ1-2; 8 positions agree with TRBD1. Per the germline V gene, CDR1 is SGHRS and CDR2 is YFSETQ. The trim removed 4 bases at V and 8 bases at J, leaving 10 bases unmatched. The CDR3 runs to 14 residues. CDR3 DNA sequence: TGCGCCAGCAGCAGGACAGGGACGTCGATAGGCTACACCTTC. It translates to CASSRTGTSIGYTF.